This TCR beta chain was recorded in a study of regulatory T cells in long-lasting Graves disease. The TCR beta library used iRepertoire HTBI primers with Arm-PCR amplification of CDR3. TCRdb redid the calling of the multiplex PCR reads with MiXCR, one entry per CDR3 protein. The sample includes about 400,000 distinct CDR3 sequences, less than 25% of them seen just once. Germline V CDR1 and CDR2: DFQATT, SNEGSKA (reference sequence). The CDR3 is 15 amino acids. Between the trimmed V and J ends, which lost 1 base and 5 bases, there was a span of 18 bases. This clonotype was found many times. Its antigen remains unknown. Study-level points and caveats: Graves' patients with persistent disease showed TCR diversity lower than patients newly diagnosed. Persistent disease was characterized by preferential usage of TRBV28, TRBJ1-2 and TRBJ2-5. Clonotypes that were public and shared totalled about 2,500 in persistent patients versus 750 to 1,000 in new patients.

Regarding time point: persistent/refractory GD, antithyroid drugs over 5 years with positive TRAb. With RNA extracted from PBMCs as input, the TCR library was made. This receptor was identified in a female donor with Graves disease. This rearrangement joins TRBV20-1 to TRBJ2-7, with D perhaps given as TRBD1 or TRBD2 (5 bases each). The sample in question was peripheral blood mononuclear cells (PBMCs), obtained when the disease was refractory, from a patient treated with antithyroid drugs. The CDR3 protein is CSARVLGQLVNEQYF. In DNA form, the CDR3 reads TGCAGTGCTAGAGTCCTCGGACAACTAGTCAACGAGCAGTACTTC.